These T cell receptor beta chains were read from a single sample in a study of T cells in Graves' hyperthyroidism and ophthalmopathy. Each CDR3 protein is one row after TCRdb ran MiXCR on the multiplex PCR reads. The sample has some 440,000 distinct CDR3 sequences, approximately 14% seen once. The material sequenced was blood. These receptors were taken from a woman between 18 and 29 years old with Graves' hyperthyroidism. Each CDR3 is given with its conserved first and last residue. Fields, in order: clone size, V gene, D gene, J gene, CDR3 DNA, CDR3 protein. The D gene is left open where the match is weak. Expanded clones are given a class, and other clones once, few, many or no size at all.

.	TRBV25-1	.	TRBJ1-1	TGTGCCAGCAGTGAAACGAGGTCCACTGAAGCTTTCTTT	CASSETRSTEAFF
few	TRBV6-1	.	TRBJ1-1	TGTGCCAGCGGGGGGCCGGGGATAATTTTCGGCACTGAAGCTTTCTTT	CASGGPGIIFGTEAFF
many	TRBV5-1	TRBD1	TRBJ1-2	TGCGCCAGCAGCTTAGGACAGGGGGCTGGCTATGGCTACACCTTC	CASSLGQGAGYGYTF
few	TRBV6-1	TRBD1	TRBJ1-3	TGTGCCAGCAGCATCACCTCGACAGGGGCTGGAAACACCATATATTTT	CASSITSTGAGNTIYF
few	TRBV6-1	.	TRBJ2-6	TGTGCCAGCAGTGAAGACGGGACCTCTGGGGCCAACGTCCTGACTTTC	CASSEDGTSGANVLTF
few	TRBV7-2	.	TRBJ1-1	TGTGCCAGCAGCTTTCAACGGGGGGGGGGTGTGCCTTTCTTT	CASSFQRGGGVPFF
many	TRBV11-3	.	TRBJ2-7	TGTGCCAGCAGCTTGGAGGGAAACTCCTACGAGCAGTACTTC	CASSLEGNSYEQYF
many	TRBV12-3/TRBV12-4	TRBD1	TRBJ2-1	TGTGCCAGCAGGGGACAGGGCAACAATGAGCAGTTCTTC	CASRGQGNNEQFF
.	TRBV4-1	.	TRBJ1-2	TGCGCCAGCAGCCAAGAGGGACGGAGAAACTATGGCTACACCTTC	CASSQEGRRNYGYTF
few	TRBV10-3	TRBD1	TRBJ1-4	TGTGCCATCAGACGGACAGGGTCAAATGAAAAACTGTTTTTT	CAIRRTGSNEKLFF
many	TRBV6-1	.	TRBJ1-5	TGTGCCAGCAGCCCCGGGACGTGGGGTCAGCCCCAGCATTTT	CASSPGTWGQPQHF
once	TRBV24-1	.	TRBJ2-3	TGTGCCACCAGTGGAGGGACCCCCACTTATACGCAGTATTTT	CATSGGTPTYTQYF
few	TRBV9	.	TRBJ2-1	TGTGCCAGCAGCGTAGACGGGCGGAGCTCCTACAATGAGCAGTTCTTC	CASSVDGRSSYNEQFF
.	TRBV20-1	TRBD1	TRBJ2-5	TGCAGTGCTAGGGGACAGGGGGCGCGGGAGACCCAGTACTTC	CSARGQGARETQYF
many	TRBV20-1	TRBD2	TRBJ2-7	TGCAGTGCTAGAAGGGTAGCGGGGCCCTACGAGCAGTACTTC	CSARRVAGPYEQYF
.	TRBV9	TRBD1	TRBJ1-2	TGTGCCAGCACGAACTGGACAGGGAATGGCTACACCTTC	CASTNWTGNGYTF
.	TRBV20-1	TRBD1	TRBJ2-3	TGCAGTGCAAAGCCGGGACAGGGGACTCTTGCGCAGTATTTT	CSAKPGQGTLAQYF
.	TRBV9	.	TRBJ2-4	TGTGCCAGCAGCGACCCAGGGGCCGGGGAAAACATTCAGTACTTC	CASSDPGAGENIQYF
.	TRBV5-1	.	TRBJ2-5	TGCGCCAGCAGCTTGAGCTGGGGGAGTTCGGAGACCCAGTACTTC	CASSLSWGSSETQYF
many	TRBV20-1	.	TRBJ1-6	TGCAGTGCCGTGCGGGACCTATCACCCCTCCACTTT	CSAVRDLSPLHF
few	TRBV18	TRBD1	TRBJ2-7	TGTGCCAGCTCACCACAGACAGGGACGACGGGCAACGAGCAGTACTTC	CASSPQTGTTGNEQYF
few	TRBV6-5	TRBD1	TRBJ2-7	TGTGCCAGCAGTTCCAACCGGGACAGAATATACGAGCAGTACTTC	CASSSNRDRIYEQYF
few	TRBV11-2	TRBD2	TRBJ2-1	TGTGCCAGCAGACCTACTCTAGCGGGAGGGACTGAGCAGTTCTTC	CASRPTLAGGTEQFF
.	TRBV13	TRBD2	TRBJ2-1	TGTGCCAGCAGCTTAGAACGAGCGGGGGGCTCCGTACCCTACAATGAGCAGTTCTTC	CASSLERAGGSVPYNEQFF
many	TRBV11-1	TRBD1	TRBJ1-2	TGTGCCAGCAGCCGGGACAGGGATTATGGCTACACCTTC	CASSRDRDYGYTF
.	TRBV28	TRBD2	TRBJ2-5	TGTGCCACCAGTGGAGCGGGGACCCAAGAGACCCAGTACTTC	CATSGAGTQETQYF
.	TRBV15	.	TRBJ2-6	TGTGCCACCAGCAGAGATATGAGGGGGTCCGGGGCCAACGTCCTGACTTTC	CATSRDMRGSGANVLTF
many	TRBV4-2	.	TRBJ2-5	TGTGCCAGCAGCCAACCCGGACGTTACGAGACCCAGTACTTC	CASSQPGRYETQYF
many	TRBV5-5	.	TRBJ1-5	TGTGCCAGCAGTCCCGACAGTAGCAATCAGCCCCAGCATTTT	CASSPDSSNQPQHF
many	TRBV7-8	.	TRBJ2-5	TGTGCCAGCAGACTTACTAGGTGGGAGACCCAGTACTTC	CASRLTRWETQYF
many	TRBV29-1	TRBD2	TRBJ2-1	TGCAGCGCCGGAGCGGGGTACGGCAATGAGCAGTTCTTC	CSAGAGYGNEQFF
many	TRBV11-2	.	TRBJ2-7	TGTGCCAGCAGCTTAACACCCTACGAGCAGTACTTC	CASSLTPYEQYF
few	TRBV7-9	.	TRBJ2-7	TGTGCCAGCAGCGCCGGACTAACAGGGACCTACGAGCAGTACTTC	CASSAGLTGTYEQYF
many	TRBV20-1	TRBD1	TRBJ1-1	TGCAGTGCTAGAGGGCCCGGACAGGGAAGGACTGAAGCTTTCTTT	CSARGPGQGRTEAFF
.	TRBV29-1	.	TRBJ2-2	TGCAGCGTGAATAGGGGGTCCCCCGGGGAGCTGTTTTTT	CSVNRGSPGELFF
.	TRBV11-2	.	TRBJ2-7	TGTGCCAGCAGCCCGGGTTTACGGGGGGACAGCACCTACGAGCAGTACTTC	CASSPGLRGDSTYEQYF
many	TRBV12-3/TRBV12-4	.	TRBJ1-1	TGTGCCAGCATCTCAAAGGGGTGGAGGAACACTGAAGCTTTCTTT	CASISKGWRNTEAFF
many	TRBV24-1	TRBD1	TRBJ2-7	TGTGCCACCAGTGACCCCCCCGGGACAGGGACCTACGAGCAGTACTTC	CATSDPPGTGTYEQYF
few	TRBV6-5	TRBD2	TRBJ2-3	TGTGCCAGCAGTTACTGGCCTAGCGGGGGGCCCGATACGCAGTATTTT	CASSYWPSGGPDTQYF
.	TRBV6-9	TRBD2	TRBJ2-3	TGTGCCAGCAGTTATGAGCGGGGGCCCACAGATACGCAGTATTTT	CASSYERGPTDTQYF
.	TRBV20-1	TRBD1	TRBJ1-5	TGCAGTGGGCCAGCGGGCAGGGGGCTTGATCAGCCCCAGCATTTT	CSGPAGRGLDQPQHF